This T cell receptor beta chain was documented in a study of CD8 T cells in Susac syndrome (dated by TCRdb to 2018 to 2020). For the study in its entirety: The study used repertoire sequencing to test whether antigen drove CD8+ T cell activation and differentiation in Susac syndrome.

RNA was extracted using the RNeasy kit, and roughly 0.45 to 1 microgram was reverse transcribed with random hexamers. The immunoSEQ multiplex PCR assay, covering 54 Vbeta and 13 Jbeta segments, was used to amplify TCR beta CDR3 regions. PCR amplification bias was corrected by using a synthetic template baseline for primer optimization and computational correction. The authors' pipeline ran thus. Only productive sequences were kept, with reads annotated to V, D and J genes according to IMGT and analyzed in immunoSEQ Analyzer. Clonality was computed as one minus Shannon entropy normalized by log2 of the number of productive unique sequences. Public and private clones were assessed among the 100 most prevalent clones of each patient and control. A clone was defined as Susac-specific if it was absent from the healthy and MS cohorts, from some 980 published viral clones and from other ImmuneACCESS disease sequences. TCRdb cleaned the public reads at Q25 with fastp, built clones with MiXCR and kept in-frame beta chains. Rows with a matching CDR3 protein are joined into one entry that keeps the most common DNA and genes. The V and J calls and clone size are TCRdb's, not the authors'. The sample data list about 210,000 distinct CDR3 sequences, and about 93% of these were observed just once. 0.1% to 0.12% of the sample lies in the top ten.

Note on this clonotype: The antigen this receptor binds is unknown. No base-level quality is on record; no much larger clone is a single base apart.

The CDR3 runs 14 residues from the cysteine to the phenylalanine. Only the CDR3 DNA is retained, 42 bases long and in frame from the first base. V is clipped by 2 bases and J by 3 bases, and the sequence between their germline boundaries is 9 bases long. From a lookup of the germline V gene, CDR1 and CDR2 are MRHNA and SNTAGT. Peripheral blood CD8+ and CD4+ T cells from healthy donors, Susac syndrome patients and multiple sclerosis patients were profiled by high-throughput TCR beta sequencing. The healthy donors served as controls matched for age and sex. Bulk CD8+ and CD4+ T cells were purified magnetically by negative isolation, whereas CD8+ TEMRA cells were enriched by FACS. Blood was drawn into EDTA tubes, processed within 24 hours, and PBMCs were isolated by density gradient centrifugation. PBMCs intended for TCR sequencing were cryopreserved in liquid nitrogen and thawed later in a water bath at 37 degrees C. A purity of at least 90% was achieved for sorted or isolated CD4+, CD8+ and CD8+ TEMRA cells.

The study at large found these results: The number of individuals in the TCR sequencing and HLA analysis was recognized as being relatively small.

The sequenced material came from CD4+ T cells from PBMCs. The rearranged segments are TRBV6-4 and TRBJ2-3, and possibly TRBD2, on 6 matching bases. This TCR was recovered from a human donor in good health. The CDR3 in this case is CASSDRGRTDTQYF. The DNA sequence reads TGTGCCAGCAGTGACCGGGGGAGGACAGATACGCAGTATTTT.